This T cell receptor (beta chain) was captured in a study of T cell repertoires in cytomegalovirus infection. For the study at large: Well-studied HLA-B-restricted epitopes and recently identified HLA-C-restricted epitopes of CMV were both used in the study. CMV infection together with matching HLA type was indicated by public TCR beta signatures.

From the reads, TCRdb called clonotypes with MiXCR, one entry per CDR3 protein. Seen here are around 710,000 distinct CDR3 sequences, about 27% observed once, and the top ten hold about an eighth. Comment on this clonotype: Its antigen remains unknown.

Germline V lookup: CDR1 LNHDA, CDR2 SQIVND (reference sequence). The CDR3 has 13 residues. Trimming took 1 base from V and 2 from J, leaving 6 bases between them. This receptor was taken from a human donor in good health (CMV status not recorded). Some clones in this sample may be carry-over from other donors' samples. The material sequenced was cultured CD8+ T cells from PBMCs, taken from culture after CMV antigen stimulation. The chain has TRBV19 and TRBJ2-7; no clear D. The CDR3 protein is CASSIAATYEQYF. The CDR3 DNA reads TGTGCCAGTAGTATAGCGGCAACCTACGAGCAGTACTTC.